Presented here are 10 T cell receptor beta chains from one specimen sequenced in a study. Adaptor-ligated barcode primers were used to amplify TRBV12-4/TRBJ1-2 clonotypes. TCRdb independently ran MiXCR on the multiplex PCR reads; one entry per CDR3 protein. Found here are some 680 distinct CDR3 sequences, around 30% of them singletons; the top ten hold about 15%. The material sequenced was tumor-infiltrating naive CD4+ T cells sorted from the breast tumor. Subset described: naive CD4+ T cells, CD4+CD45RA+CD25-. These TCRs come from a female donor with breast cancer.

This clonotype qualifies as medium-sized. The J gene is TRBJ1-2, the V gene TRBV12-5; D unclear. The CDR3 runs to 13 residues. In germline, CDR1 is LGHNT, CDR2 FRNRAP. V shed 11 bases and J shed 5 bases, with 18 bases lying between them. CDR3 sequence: CAVVRGREYGYTF. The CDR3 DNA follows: TGTGCTGTGGTAAGAGGGCGCGAATATGGCTACACCTTC.

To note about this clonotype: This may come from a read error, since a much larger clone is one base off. CDR3 residues: CASSPTGQYGCTF. The CDR3 coding sequence is TGTGCCAGCAGCCCTACCGGACAGTATGGCTGCACCTTC. V gene TRBV12-3 or TRBV12-4 combines with J gene TRBJ1-2; D may be TRBD1 (6 bases). The CDR3 totals 13 residues.

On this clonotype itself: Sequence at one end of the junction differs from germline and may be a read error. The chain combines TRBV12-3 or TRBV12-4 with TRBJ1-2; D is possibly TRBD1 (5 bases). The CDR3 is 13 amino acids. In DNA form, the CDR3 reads TGCGCCAGCAGTTTTCGCAGGGCATATGGCTACACCTTC. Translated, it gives CASSFRRAYGYTF.

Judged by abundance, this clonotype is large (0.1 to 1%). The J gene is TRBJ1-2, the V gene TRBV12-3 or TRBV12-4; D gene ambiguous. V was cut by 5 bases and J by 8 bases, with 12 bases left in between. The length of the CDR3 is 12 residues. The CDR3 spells CASSPTGRGYTF. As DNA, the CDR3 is TGTGCCAGCAGTCCCACTGGGAGAGGCTACACCTTC.

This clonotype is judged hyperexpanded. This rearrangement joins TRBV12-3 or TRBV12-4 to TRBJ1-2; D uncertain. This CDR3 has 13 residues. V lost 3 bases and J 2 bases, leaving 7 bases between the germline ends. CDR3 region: CASSLDGNYGYTF. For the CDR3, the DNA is TGTGCCAGCAGTTTGGACGGGAACTATGGCTACACCTTC.

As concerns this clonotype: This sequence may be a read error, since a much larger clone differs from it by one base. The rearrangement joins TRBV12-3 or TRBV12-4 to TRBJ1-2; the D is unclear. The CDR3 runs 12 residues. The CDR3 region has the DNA TGTGCCTGCAGTTTAATCGGCTATGGCTACACCTTC. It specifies CACSLIGYGYTF.

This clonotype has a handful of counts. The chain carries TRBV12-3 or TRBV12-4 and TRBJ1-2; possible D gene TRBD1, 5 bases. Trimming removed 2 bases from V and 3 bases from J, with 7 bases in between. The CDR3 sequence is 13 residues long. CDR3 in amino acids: CASSLTGDYGYTF. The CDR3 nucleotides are TGTGCCAGCAGTTTAACAGGAGACTATGGCTACACCTTC.

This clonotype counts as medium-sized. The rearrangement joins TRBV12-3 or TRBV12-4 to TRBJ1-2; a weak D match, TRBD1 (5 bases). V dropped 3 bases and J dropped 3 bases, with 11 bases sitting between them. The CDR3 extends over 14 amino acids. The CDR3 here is CASSFQSGYYGYTF. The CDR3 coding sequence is TGTGCCAGCAGTTTCCAATCAGGGTACTATGGCTACACCTTC.

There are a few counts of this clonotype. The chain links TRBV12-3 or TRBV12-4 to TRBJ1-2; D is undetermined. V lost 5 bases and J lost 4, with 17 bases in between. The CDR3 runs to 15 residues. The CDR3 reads CASSRLGRMIYGYTF. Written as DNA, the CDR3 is TGTGCCAGCAGTCGCCTTGGAAGGATGATCTATGGCTACACCTTC.

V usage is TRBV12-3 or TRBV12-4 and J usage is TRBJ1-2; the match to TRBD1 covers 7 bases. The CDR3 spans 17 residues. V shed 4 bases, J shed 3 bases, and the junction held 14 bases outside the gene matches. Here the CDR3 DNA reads TGTGCCAGCAGTTCTCCCTCGCGACAGGGAGGGCACTATGGCTACACCTTC. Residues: CASSSPSRQGGHYGYTF.